This TCR beta chain was observed in a study of blood T cells in healthy people across ages. As for the study in general: Researchers report that template switching captured about one barcoded beta molecule per two T cells.

With regard to this clonotype: What it binds is unknown.

The CDR3 covers 17 residues. V trimming: 3 bases; J trimming: 3 bases; junction bases outside the gene matches: 12. Germline values: CDR1 ENHRY, CDR2 SYGVKD. A second PCR, run for roughly 7 to 12 cycles, used a sample-barcoded 5' primer plus a J-beta primer mix. TCRdb re-called the 5' RACE reads through MiXCR, storing one row per CDR3 protein. Here the sample spans over 600,000 distinct CDR3 sequences, 40% to 45% being singletons. Each sample used at least 6 million PBMCs. Notes on the study in general: Those diversity estimates obtained from one million T cells were thought to be underestimates.

The chain employs TRBV10-3 and TRBJ2-7, with TRBD2 matching 9 bases. This clonotype was obtained from a man older than 75 in good health. Sequencing was performed on blood. This chain's CDR3 is CAISEAGGGRIGYEQYF. CDR3 coding DNA: TGTGCCATCAGTGAAGCGGGAGGCGGGAGGATTGGCTACGAGCAGTACTTC.